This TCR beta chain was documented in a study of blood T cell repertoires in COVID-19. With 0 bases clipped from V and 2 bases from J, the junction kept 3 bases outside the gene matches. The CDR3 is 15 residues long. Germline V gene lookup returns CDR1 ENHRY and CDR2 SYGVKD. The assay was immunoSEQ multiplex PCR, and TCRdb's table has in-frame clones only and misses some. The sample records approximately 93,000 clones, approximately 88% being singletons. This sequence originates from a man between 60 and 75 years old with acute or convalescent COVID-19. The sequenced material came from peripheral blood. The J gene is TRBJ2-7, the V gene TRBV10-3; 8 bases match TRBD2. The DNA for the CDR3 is TGTGCCATCAGTGAGTCTGCTAGCGGGCCCTACGAGCAGTACTTC. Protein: CAISESASGPYEQYF.